The 20 T cell receptor beta chains below all came from one sample that was sequenced in a study (dated by TCRdb to between 2014 and 2016). The library was obtained by 5' RACE. The sample was run on an Illumina MiSeq. The public reads were reprocessed in TCRdb via fastp at Q25 and MiXCR, keeping in-frame beta chains. Each CDR3 protein appears once, grouped with its most common genes and DNA. This sample comprises tens of thousands of distinct CDR3 sequences, approximately 28% of them detected only once. The ten biggest clones cover approximately 4.1% of the sample. Sequencing was performed on tumor-infiltrating memory CD4+ T cells sorted from the breast tumor. The sample's cell subset or site label, decoded: memory CD4+ T cells, CD4+CD45RO+CD25-. All receptors come from a female donor with breast cancer.

The genes are TRBV6-5 and TRBJ2-1; 10 bases fit TRBD1. V lost 6 bases to trimming and J lost 9 bases; unmatched junction nucleotides: 11. The CDR3 contains 15 residues. Per germline, CDR1 MNHEY and CDR2 SVGAGI. The CDR3 DNA reads as TGTGCCAGCAGCCGTCCCGGGACAGGGGCCGGTGAGCAGTTCTTC. Protein: CASSRPGTGAGEQFF.

This chain connects TRBV20-1 to TRBJ2-7, with TRBD1 matching over 7 bases. With 4 bases clipped from V and 2 bases from J, the junction kept 8 bases outside the gene matches. The CDR3 has 14 amino acids. CDR1 and CDR2 from the germline V gene are DFQATT and SNEGSKA (reference sequence). CDR3 sequence (DNA): TGCAGTGCTATATCCGGGACAGCCCCCTACGAGCAGTACTTC. Amino acid sequence: CSAISGTAPYEQYF.

This clonotype was observed once. A much larger clone sits a single nucleotide away, making a read error possible. This chain connects TRBV6-2 or TRBV6-3 to TRBJ2-2; TRBD2 matches at 15 bases. CDR1 is MNHEY, CDR2 SVGEGT, per germline. This CDR3 comprises 17 residues. As DNA, the CDR3 is TGTGCCAGCAGCGGGACTAGCGGGAGGCCCAACACCGGGGAGCTGCTTTTT. Its translation is CASSGTSGRPNTGELLF.

The J gene is TRBJ2-1, the V gene TRBV6-2 or TRBV6-3, with TRBD2 identical over 9 bases. This CDR3 is built from 16 residues. The germline V gene has CDR1 MNHEY and CDR2 SVGEGT. Trimming took 1 base from V and 5 from J; bases not matched to a gene: 6. CDR3 amino acids: CASSYFAGGPHNEQFF. In DNA, the CDR3 is TGTGCCAGCAGTTACTTTGCGGGAGGGCCCCACAATGAGCAGTTCTTC.

The chain has TRBV6-5 and TRBJ2-7, with D perhaps given as TRBD1 or TRBD2 (5 bases each). V gave up 5 bases and J gave up 0 bases, with 14 bases separating them. The CDR3 consists of 15 residues. CDR1 and CDR2 (germline): MNHEY, SVGAGI. CDR3 in amino acids: CASSQTWDGSYEQYF. In nucleotides, the CDR3 is TGTGCCAGCAGTCAAACCTGGGACGGCTCCTACGAGCAGTACTTC.

This rearrangement joins TRBV6-2 or TRBV6-3 to TRBJ2-5, with TRBD2 identical over 9 bases. Germline CDR1 MNHEY, CDR2 SVGEGT. Unmatched junction bases numbered 7, after V lost 2 bases and J lost 0 bases. The CDR3 extends over 17 amino acids. The CDR3 nucleotides read TGTGCCAGCAGTTACGGAGGACTAGCGAGCAACCAAGAGACCCAGTACTTC. Translated, it gives CASSYGGLASNQETQYF.

This clonotype has just a few counts. The V and J genes are TRBV29-1 and TRBJ2-1; TRBD2 matches 13 bases. With V trimmed by 4 bases and J by 3 bases, 3 bases remained unmatched. The germline V gene encodes CDR1 SQVTM and CDR2 ANQGSEA. This CDR3 region has 15 residues. The CDR3 nucleotides are TGCAGCGTTGTCGGGACTAGCGGGAACTACAATGAGCAGTTCTTC. It yields the protein CSVVGTSGNYNEQFF.

This clonotype was counted a few times. The V and J genes are TRBV12-3 or TRBV12-4 and TRBJ1-4, with 9 bases fitting TRBD1. J was trimmed by 6 bases and V by 10 bases; bases with no gene match: 3. The CDR3 runs to 12 residues. CDR3 nucleotides: TGTGCCATAAGACAGGGGGATGAAAAACTGTTTTTT. Its translation: CAIRQGDEKLFF.

In DNA form, the CDR3 reads TGTGCCAGCAGTTTACACACCGGGGAGCTGTTTTTT. Its protein is CASSLHTGELFF. This chain uses TRBV27 with TRBJ2-2; unclear D gene. Trimming took 2 bases from V and 3 from J, leaving 1 base between them. Germline V gene data show CDR1 as MNHEY and CDR2 as SMNVEV (reference sequence). This CDR3 has 12 amino acids.

This chain connects TRBV20-1 to TRBJ2-3; tentative D call: TRBD2 (5 bases). Germline loops: CDR1 DFQATT, CDR2 SNEGSKA (reference sequence). V dropped 6 bases and J dropped 2 bases, with 21 bases sitting between them. This CDR3 is built from 16 residues. The DNA of the CDR3 is TGCAGTGCCTTCCCCTTGCGGGTCAGAACCACAGATACGCAGTATTTT. It yields the protein CSAFPLRVRTTDTQYF.

This clonotype was seen once. V gene TRBV20-1 combines with J gene TRBJ2-3; 12 bases map to TRBD2. Trimming at V came to 3 bases and at J to 4 bases, leaving 8 bases not matched to a gene. The CDR3 contains 16 residues. CDR1 is DFQATT and CDR2 is SNEGSKA in the germline V gene (reference sequence). The CDR3 DNA follows: TGCAGTGCTAGTGGGGGGTCTAGCGGGAGGGCAGATACGCAGTATTTT. This codes for CSASGGSSGRADTQYF.

The chain has TRBV28 and TRBJ1-3; 8 bases map to TRBD1. The germline V gene has CDR1 MDHEN and CDR2 SYDVKM. V trimming: 2 bases; J trimming: 4 bases; junction bases outside the gene matches: 4. The length of the CDR3 is 15 residues. CDR3 in amino acids: CASSLQGAKGNTIYF. The CDR3 coding sequence is TGTGCCAGCAGTTTACAGGGGGCGAAGGGAAACACCATATATTTT.

The rearrangement links TRBV7-6 to TRBJ2-2; D remains unclear. Germline V CDR1 and CDR2: SGHVS, FNYEAQ. This CDR3 is 12 amino acids long. The germline V and J ends were trimmed by 3 bases and 3 bases, with 2 bases remaining between them. Here the CDR3 DNA reads TGTGCCAGCAGCTTGTACACCGGGGAGCTGTTTTTT. Its protein product is CASSLYTGELFF.

This clonotype was observed a handful of times. The chain couples TRBV4-1 to TRBJ2-7, with D uncertain. With 3 bases removed from V and 4 bases from J, the gap between germline ends came to 1 base. Germline loops: CDR1 MGHRA, CDR2 YSYEKL. The CDR3 has 10 amino acids. CDR3 coding DNA: TGCGCCAGCAGCCATTACGAGCAGTACTTC. Translation: CASSHYEQYF.

Concerning this clonotype itself: This could be a read error, since a much larger clone is one nucleotide away. This sequence joins TRBV28 and TRBJ1-1; D call uncertain. The V gene lost 5 bases and the J gene lost 5 bases, with 12 bases spanning the gap. CDR1 and CDR2 (germline): MDHEN, SYDVKM. The length of the CDR3 is 13 residues. Here the CDR3 reads CASSAPGRTEAFF. The DNA for the CDR3 is TGTGCCAGCAGTGCCCCCGGTAGGACTGAAGCTTTCTTT.

V usage is TRBV11-3 and J usage is TRBJ2-3; D may be TRBD2 (5 bases). Germline assignment: CDR1 SGHNT and CDR2 YENEEA. Trimming pared 0 bases from V and 4 bases from J, leaving 5 bases between. The length of the CDR3 is 13 residues. The CDR3 DNA sequence: TGTGCCAGCAGCTTAGAAGCGGCAGATACGCAGTATTTT. This codes for CASSLEAADTQYF.

The V and J genes are TRBV6-6 and TRBJ2-1; no firm D call. V gave up 6 bases and J gave up 5 bases, with 8 bases separating them. This CDR3 is built from 12 residues. CDR1 and CDR2 from the germline V gene are MNHNY and SVGAGI (reference sequence). The CDR3 here is CASRHIDNEQFF. CDR3 DNA: TGTGCCAGCAGACATATCGACAATGAGCAGTTCTTC.

This clonotype was picked up a small number of times. This chain links TRBV7-2 with TRBJ2-7; the D is unclear. The V gene's germline CDR1 is SGHTA and CDR2 FQGNSA. The V end lost 1 base, the J end lost 11 bases, and 12 bases lay between the germline ends. This CDR3 is 12 amino acids long. The CDR3: CASSLVRAPEYF. CDR3 DNA sequence: TGTGCCAGCAGCTTAGTCCGGGCCCCGGAGTACTTC.

This clonotype occurred a few times. The chain couples TRBV7-9 to TRBJ1-3, with D possibly matching TRBD1 (6 bases). This CDR3 has 14 amino acids. Germline V lookup: CDR1 SEHNR, CDR2 FQNEAQ (reference sequence). The V and J ends lost 5 bases and 0 bases respectively, with 8 bases between them. The CDR3 sequence is CASSRTDSGNTIYF. DNA of the CDR3: TGTGCCAGCAGCAGGACAGACTCTGGAAACACCATATATTTT.

J is TRBJ2-2 and V is TRBV2; 7 bases line up with TRBD2. Trimming took 4 bases from V and 1 from J; bases not matched to a gene: 3. There are 15 residues in the CDR3. CDR1 is SNHLY and CDR2 is FYNNEI in the germline V gene. The CDR3, as DNA: TGTGCCAGCAGTGGTACTAGCGTGAACACCGGGGAGCTGTTTTTT. Translating it yields CASSGTSVNTGELFF.